These T cell receptor beta chains were read from a single sample in a study of early T cells in non-severe SARS-CoV-2 infection. TCRdb reprocessed the 5' RACE reads via MiXCR and lists one record per CDR3 protein. The sample records 60,000 or so distinct CDR3 sequences, around 12% being singletons. The sample consisted of whole blood. The source is an adult who was a healthcare worker with PCR-confirmed SARS-CoV-2 infection or an uninfected control (not recorded which). Each CDR3 is given without its conserved first and last residue.

J	V	CDR3
TRBJ2-1	TRBV6-5	ASRWTGGRDEQF
TRBJ2-7	TRBV28	ASSPSKGGQGTYEQY
TRBJ2-5	TRBV20-1	SAGGTRQETQY
TRBJ2-1	TRBV18	ASSPPAREPYNEQF
TRBJ1-1	TRBV3-1	ASSRPEGPAF
TRBJ2-2	TRBV7-3	ASSLIVRGQLNTGELF
TRBJ1-1	TRBV29-1	SVEEGGAEAF
TRBJ1-1	TRBV3-1	ASSQDNRWFTEAF
TRBJ1-2	TRBV5-1	ASSYGQDNYGYT
TRBJ1-3	TRBV21-1	ASSKPGSSGNTIY
TRBJ1-5	TRBV5-1	ASSSTGNRDQPQH
TRBJ2-1	TRBV7-9	ASSFPKGGGLVLDYNEQF
TRBJ2-5	TRBV7-3	ASSRGPEETQY
TRBJ2-1	TRBV12-3/TRBV12-4	ASSLRGDYYNEQF
TRBJ2-2	TRBV7-2	ASSSGVTNTGELF
TRBJ1-2	TRBV28	ASSLGGAYGYT
TRBJ1-6	TRBV18	ASSPGTPNSPLH
TRBJ2-1	TRBV3-1	ASSLGGALYNEQF
TRBJ2-1	TRBV2	ASSERSGGYNEQF
TRBJ2-2	TRBV7-8	ASSLWQTNTGELF
TRBJ2-1	TRBV10-2	ASSEIASYNEQF
TRBJ1-2	TRBV5-6	ASSAGKVYGYT
TRBJ2-7	TRBV20-1	SARGAGGPTYEQY
TRBJ1-6	TRBV14	ASRPPERDIPLIPPLH
TRBJ2-7	TRBV29-1	SATMGAGSYEQY
TRBJ2-7	TRBV6-1	ASRAGQGSSYEQY
TRBJ2-3	TRBV7-6	ASSLSVATDTQY
TRBJ1-1	TRBV6-6	ASGPGTMNTEAF
TRBJ1-1	TRBV7-8	ASSTPDGKTQNTEAF
TRBJ2-3	TRBV11-2	ASSLEGTYTDTQY
TRBJ1-1	TRBV2	ASSSGQGGTEAF
TRBJ2-1	TRBV2	ASRTTGFNEQF
TRBJ2-7	TRBV18	ASSPDSYEQY
TRBJ2-1	TRBV3-1	ASSQVTGTREQF
TRBJ1-1	TRBV18	ASSAQGPNTEAF
TRBJ2-5	TRBV7-9	ASSFQETQY
TRBJ2-1	TRBV7-9	ASSLVQTHEQF
TRBJ1-5	TRBV7-2	ASSLGPGGNQPQH
TRBJ2-5	TRBV28	ASSLYRETQY
TRBJ2-3	TRBV20-1	SARRKDTQY
TRBJ2-2	TRBV5-1	ASSPRGSGTGELF
TRBJ2-4	TRBV29-1	SVGAGWGGIGTDGIQY
TRBJ2-3	TRBV28	ASSPVFGTQY
TRBJ1-1	TRBV6-5	ASSDNPEITEAF
TRBJ2-3	TRBV28	ASSFRAPKTQY
TRBJ2-3	TRBV7-6	ASSLGGEMDTQY
TRBJ2-3	TRBV3-1	ASTQRSPTDTQY
TRBJ1-2	TRBV29-1	SAGQALYSGYT
TRBJ2-1	TRBV18	ASSPLGTSGTEQF
TRBJ2-7	TRBV28	ASSLPGGQYEQY
TRBJ2-7	TRBV3-1	ASSQDLKGEQY
TRBJ1-2	TRBV18	ASSPAASEAVYT
TRBJ1-1	TRBV28	ASTGGGYTEAF
TRBJ1-6	TRBV28	ASRPAHLH
TRBJ1-6	TRBV1	TSSPEAGGSTPLH
TRBJ1-4	TRBV5-1	ASSPSSTNEKLF
TRBJ1-2	TRBV25-1	ASIQGPGYGYT
TRBJ2-2	TRBV4-1	ASRAGKGAGELF
TRBJ1-6	TRBV28	ASFNRGTHSPLH